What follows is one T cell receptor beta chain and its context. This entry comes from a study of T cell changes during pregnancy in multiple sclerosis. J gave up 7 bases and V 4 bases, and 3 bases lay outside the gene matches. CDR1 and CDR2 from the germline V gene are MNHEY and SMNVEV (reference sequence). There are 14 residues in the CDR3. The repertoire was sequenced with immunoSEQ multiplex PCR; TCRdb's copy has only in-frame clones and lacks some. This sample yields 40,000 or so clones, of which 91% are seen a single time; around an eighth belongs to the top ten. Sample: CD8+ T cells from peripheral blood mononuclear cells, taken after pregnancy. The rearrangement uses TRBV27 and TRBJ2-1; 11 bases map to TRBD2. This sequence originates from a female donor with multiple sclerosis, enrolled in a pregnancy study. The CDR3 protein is CASSWTSGLNEQFF. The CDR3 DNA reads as TGTGCCAGCAGTTGGACTAGCGGGTTGAATGAGCAGTTCTTC.